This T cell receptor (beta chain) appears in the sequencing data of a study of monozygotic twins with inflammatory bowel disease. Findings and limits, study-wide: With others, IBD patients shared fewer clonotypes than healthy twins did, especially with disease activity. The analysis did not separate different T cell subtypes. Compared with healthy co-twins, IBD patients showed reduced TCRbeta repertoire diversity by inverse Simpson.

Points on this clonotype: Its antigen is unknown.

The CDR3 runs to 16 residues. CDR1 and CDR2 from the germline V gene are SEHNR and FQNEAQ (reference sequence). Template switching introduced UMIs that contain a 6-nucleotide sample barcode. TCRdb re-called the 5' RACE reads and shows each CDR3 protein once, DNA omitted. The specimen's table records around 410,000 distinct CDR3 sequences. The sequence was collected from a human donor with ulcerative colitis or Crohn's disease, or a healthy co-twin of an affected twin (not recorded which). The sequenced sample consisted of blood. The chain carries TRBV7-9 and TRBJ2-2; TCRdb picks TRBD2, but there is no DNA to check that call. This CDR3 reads CASSPGLAGATGELFF.